The table lists the clone carrying this TCR beta chain with many counts. No antigen is known for it. The entry originates in a study of CD8 T cells in ankylosing spondylitis. It was by quantitative 5'-RACE with molecular barcodes that TCR beta libraries were made. A single record per CDR3 protein comes from TCRdb applying MiXCR to the 5' RACE reads. The sample has about 140,000 distinct CDR3 sequences; roughly 8% are singletons. General study results and limits: Some of these motif variants have turned up before, in reports on reactive arthritis synovial fluid and blood. Clones linked to the disease showed a CD8+ phenotype. They occurred at relatively low frequencies in peripheral blood. Among TCR beta sequences, a motif of fewer than 10 highly homologous variants appeared characteristic of ankylosing spondylitis blood.

Unmatched junction bases numbered 19, after V lost 4 bases and J lost 8 bases. The CDR3 spans 18 residues. Sequenced input: synovial fluid, either unsorted or a sorted T cell fraction (not recorded which). The chain uses TRBV12-3 or TRBV12-4 and TRBJ2-1, with 8 bases identical to TRBD2. The receptor comes from a male donor with ankylosing spondylitis. For the CDR3, the DNA is TGTGCCAGCAGTTCCCGGGGGCTATACGGGAGGGCGGGCGATGAGCAGTTCTTC. Its protein is CASSSRGLYGRAGDEQFF.